A single sample is the source of the 3 T cell receptor beta chains below, sequenced in a study of somatic mutations in cytotoxic T cells in rheumatoid arthritis. Method: immunoSEQ multiplex PCR; TCRdb's copy keeps in-frame clones and lacks some. The repertoire holds 17,000 or so clones, 70% to 85% seen once, with around 20% in the top ten. Sequencing was done on a sample of CD8+ T cells sorted from blood. These receptors came from an adult with rheumatoid arthritis.

This chain links TRBV19 with TRBJ1-5, with 9 bases that match TRBD1. Germline values: CDR1 LNHDA, CDR2 SQIVND (reference sequence). V trimming: 3 bases; J trimming: 9 bases; junction bases outside the gene matches: 6. The CDR3 totals 14 residues. The CDR3 is CASSMGTGIRPQHF. The CDR3 DNA reads TGTGCCAGTAGTATGGGGACAGGGATTAGGCCCCAGCATTTT.

In its sample, this clone was seen once. The J gene is TRBJ1-2, the V gene TRBV4-1; the D gene is possibly TRBD1 (6 bases). The CDR3 sequence is 16 residues long. The V end lost 1 base, the J end lost 6 bases, and 18 bases lay between the germline ends. Looked up from germline, CDR1 is MGHRA and CDR2 is YSYEKL. The CDR3 is CASSQAVRAGANGYTF. Written as DNA, the CDR3 is TGCGCCAGCAGCCAAGCCGTTCGGGCAGGGGCGAATGGCTACACCTTC.

The chain employs TRBV13 and TRBJ1-2; 7 bases agree with TRBD1. This CDR3 region has 15 residues. V was clipped by 0 bases and J by 4 bases; unmatched bases: 5. CDR1 and CDR2 (germline): PRHDT, FYEKMQ (reference sequence). The CDR3 reads CASSLGRGTVYGYTF. The DNA of the CDR3 is TGTGCCAGCAGCTTAGGCCGCGGGACAGTCTATGGCTACACCTTC.